This T cell receptor beta chain was profiled in a study of blood T cell repertoires in COVID-19. Overall study: Sites across the United States, Italy and Spain contributed samples from acute and convalescent COVID-19. T cells, B-cell-depleted T cells, or PBMCs supplied cDNA or gDNA.

This CDR3 has 14 residues. V trimming: 5 bases; J trimming: 4 bases; junction bases outside the gene matches: 5. Germline values: CDR1 ENHRY, CDR2 SYGVKD. Original processing notes: Nucleated cell counts were estimated from reference gene primer amplification. Clones were sequenced by immunoSEQ multiplex PCR, and TCRdb holds only the in-frame ones, with some missing. For V, J and clone size, that table is used; D and trimming come from the DNA. This table has about 140,000 clones, approximately 90% appearing once. V is TRBV10-3 and J is TRBJ1-2, with 9 bases lining up with TRBD1. The sample was peripheral blood. This sequence originates from a woman older than 75 with acute or convalescent COVID-19. CDR3 region: CAISPQQGAYGYTF. CDR3 in DNA: TGTGCCATCAGTCCCCAACAGGGGGCCTATGGCTACACCTTC.